The 23 T cell receptor beta chains presented below share a single source sample, sequenced in a study of blood T cell repertoires in COVID-19. Profiled with immunoSEQ multiplex PCR; TCRdb holds only in-frame clones, not every one. The sample holds roughly 200,000 clones, roughly nine tenths seen once. The material sequenced was PBMCs or T cells enriched from blood (not recorded which). Source of these receptors: a woman between 50 and 59 years old in a cohort exposed to, infected with or recovered from COVID-19 (not recorded which).

The chain joins TRBV5-4 to TRBJ1-2; D may be TRBD1 (5 bases). CDR3 length equals 17 residues. Germline CDR1 reads SGHNT; CDR2 reads YYREEE (reference sequence). The V end was cut by 0 bases, the J end by 4 bases, with 19 bases between. CDR3 bases: TGTGCCAGCAGCTTGGTGGGGGGGGTCGGTCCGATCTATGGCTACACCTTC. Its protein is CASSLVGGVGPIYGYTF.

J is TRBJ1-1 and V is TRBV25-1, with 8 bases identical to TRBD1. Trimming removed 3 bases from V and 4 bases from J; junction bases left unmatched: 4. Looked up from germline, CDR1 is MGHDK and CDR2 is SYGVNS. The CDR3 contains 14 residues. CDR3 loop: CASSDYRGSTEAFF. The CDR3 coding sequence is TGTGCCAGCAGTGACTACAGGGGGAGCACTGAAGCTTTCTTT.

The chain is built from TRBV12-3 or TRBV12-4 and TRBJ1-1; D is unresolved. Trimming stripped 3 bases from V and 6 bases from J, with 5 bases between. CDR3 length: 11 amino acids. Here the CDR3 reads CASSFRAEAFF. The CDR3 DNA follows: TGTGCCAGCAGTTTTCGGGCTGAAGCTTTCTTT.

The chain is built from TRBV7-8 and TRBJ1-6; TRBD1 might be the D (6 bases). There are 13 residues in the CDR3. The V and J ends lost 5 bases and 7 bases respectively, with 9 bases between them. Germline V gene sequence: CDR1 SGHVS, CDR2 FQNEAQ. The CDR3 DNA reads TGTGCCAGCAGCCTAGGACAGAATTCACCCCTCCACTTT. It is translated as CASSLGQNSPLHF.

This clone was observed once. The chain is built from TRBV9 and TRBJ1-1; perhaps TRBD1 as D (5 bases). Germline lookup yields CDR1 SGDLS and CDR2 YYNGEE. V was pared by 3 bases and J by 1 base, with 13 bases between. The CDR3 extends over 15 amino acids. CDR3 loop: CASSEGAGTNTEAFF. DNA for the CDR3: TGTGCCAGCAGCGAAGGCGCGGGGACGAACACTGAAGCTTTCTTT.

This chain connects TRBV5-1 to TRBJ2-3, with D perhaps TRBD1 (5 bases). The germline V and J ends were trimmed by 4 bases and 0 bases, with 15 bases remaining between them. The CDR3 has 16 amino acids. CDR1 is SGHRS and CDR2 is YFSETQ in the germline V gene. Here the CDR3 DNA reads TGCGCCAGCAGCCGATGGGGCTGGGAAAGCACAGATACGCAGTATTTT. This gives the protein CASSRWGWESTDTQYF.

In this sample, this clone turned up a few times. The CDR3 is CASSPPSKNTGELFF. For the CDR3, the DNA is TGTGCCAGCTCACCACCGAGTAAGAACACCGGGGAGCTGTTTTTT. This chain uses TRBV18 with TRBJ2-2; D is undetermined. Trimming left V 0 bases short and J 1 base short, with 6 bases between. Germline CDR1 reads KGHSH; CDR2 reads LQKENI. The CDR3 loop spans 15 amino acids.

V is TRBV5-1 and J is TRBJ2-2; 7 bases fit TRBD1. Germline CDR1 SGHRS, CDR2 YFSETQ. The J segment lost 2 bases and the V segment lost 0 bases, leaving 1 base of the junction unmatched. The CDR3 length is 15 residues. Written as DNA, the CDR3 is TGCGCCAGCAGCTTGGACAGGGGAAACACCGGGGAGCTGTTTTTT. It translates to CASSLDRGNTGELFF.

V is TRBV28 and J is TRBJ1-2; 7 bases fit TRBD1. The V segment lost 6 bases and the J segment 5 bases; nucleotides outside the gene matches: 3. The CDR3 has 12 amino acids. Germline V CDR1 and CDR2: MDHEN, SYDVKM. The CDR3: CASSEGAYGYTF. CDR3 in DNA: TGTGCCAGCAGCGAGGGGGCTTATGGCTACACCTTC.

The chain recombines TRBV19 with TRBJ1-5; D is perhaps TRBD1 (6 bases). CDR3 length: 16 residues. V lost 0 bases and J lost 5, with 14 bases in between. Germline lookup yields CDR1 LNHDA and CDR2 SQIVND (reference sequence). The CDR3 nucleotides are TGTGCCAGTAGTATAGACGGGACATCGTTTTATCAGCCCCAGCATTTT. This codes for CASSIDGTSFYQPQHF.

This chain connects TRBV2 to TRBJ2-3; D may be TRBD2 (7 bases). The CDR3 totals 14 residues. The V and J ends lost 4 bases and 10 bases respectively, with 18 bases between them. Per the germline V gene, CDR1 is SNHLY and CDR2 is FYNNEI. CDR3 amino acids: CASSGEGGPSPQYF. Written as DNA, the CDR3 is TGTGCCAGCAGTGGAGAGGGGGGGCCCTCTCCGCAGTATTTT.

The rearrangement joins TRBV12-3 or TRBV12-4 to TRBJ1-1, with TRBD1 matching over 7 bases. V was pared by 6 bases and J by 6 bases, with 4 bases of the junction left unmatched. This CDR3 is 12 amino acids long. The CDR3 DNA is TGTGCCAGCAGAATACAGGGGCCTGAAGCTTTCTTT. Protein sequence: CASRIQGPEAFF.

CDR3 bases: TGTGCCAGCAGCGCGTGGGTAGGCGGGATGAACACTGAAGCTTTCTTT. It specifies CASSAWVGGMNTEAFF. This chain connects TRBV9 to TRBJ1-1; D not resolved. The V gene lost 3 bases and the J gene lost 0 bases, with 15 bases spanning the gap. This CDR3 region has 16 residues. Germline V lookup: CDR1 SGDLS, CDR2 YYNGEE.

This chain uses TRBV19 with TRBJ2-7; 7 positions match TRBD2. This CDR3 is 15 amino acids long. V trimming: 7 bases; J trimming: 2 bases; junction bases outside the gene matches: 11. Germline V lookup: CDR1 LNHDA, CDR2 SQIVND (reference sequence). CDR3 loop: CASTPRGDFAYEQYF. The CDR3 DNA follows: TGTGCCAGTACTCCCCGGGGGGATTTTGCCTACGAGCAGTACTTC. Supplemented by reference TRBV19 and TRBJ2-7, the full variable domain reads DGGITQSPKYLFRKEGQNVTLSCEQNLNHDAMYWYRQDPGQGLRLIYYSQIVNDFQKGDIAEGYSVSREKKESFPLTVTSAQKNPTAFYLCASTPRGDFAYEQYFGPGTRLTVT.

This clone was counted a single time. The rearrangement joins TRBV5-4 to TRBJ1-4, with 10 bases aligning to TRBD1. The trim removed 4 bases at V and 8 bases at J, leaving 8 bases unmatched. CDR1 is SGHNT and CDR2 is YYREEE in the germline V gene (reference sequence). There are 15 residues in the CDR3. The CDR3 protein is CASSARQGAGEKLFF. The CDR3 region has the DNA TGTGCCAGCAGCGCCAGACAGGGGGCAGGGGAAAAACTGTTTTTT.

This chain connects TRBV11-3 to TRBJ2-1; TRBD1 matches 11 bases. Germline lookup yields CDR1 SGHNT and CDR2 YENEEA. This CDR3 has 16 amino acids. V was pared by 6 bases and J by 0 bases, with 4 bases of the junction left unmatched. The CDR3 DNA follows: TGTGCCAGCAGTTCTGGGACAGGGGGCTCCTACAATGAGCAGTTCTTC. It encodes CASSSGTGGSYNEQFF.

The chain is built from TRBV4-3 and TRBJ1-2, with 10 nucleotides matching TRBD1. The germline gives CDR1 LGHNA, CDR2 YSLEER. The J segment lost 1 base and the V segment lost 2 bases, leaving 4 bases of the junction unmatched. The CDR3 spans 16 residues. This CDR3 reads CASSQSGTGVNYGYTF. The CDR3 DNA reads TGCGCCAGCAGCCAATCCGGGACAGGGGTTAACTATGGCTACACCTTC.

The genes are TRBV7-9 and TRBJ2-3, with TRBD2 identical over 7 bases. CDR1 and CDR2 (germline): SEHNR, FQNEAQ (reference sequence). The CDR3 totals 15 residues. The V and J ends lost 2 bases and 1 base, in that order; junction bases with no gene match: 3. The CDR3 DNA is TGTGCCAGCAGCTTATCTGCGGGGGGCACAGATACGCAGTATTTT. Its translation: CASSLSAGGTDTQYF.

The chain recombines TRBV14 with TRBJ2-3; possibly TRBD1 for D (5 bases). Germline CDR1 is SGHDN and CDR2 is FVKESK. V lost 4 bases and J 2 bases, leaving 13 bases between the germline ends. CDR3 size: 15 residues. CDR3 amino acids: CASSLLTGNTDTQYF. CDR3 bases: TGTGCCAGCAGCCTATTAACAGGAAACACAGATACGCAGTATTTT.

This clone was observed a handful of times. CDR3 sequence: CASSWPNTEAFF. Here the CDR3 DNA reads TGTGCCAGCAGTTGGCCGAACACTGAAGCTTTCTTT. The chain recombines TRBV12-3 or TRBV12-4 with TRBJ1-1, with unresolved D. The V end was cut by 4 bases, the J end by 1 base, with 4 bases between. The CDR3 has 12 residues.

The V and J genes are TRBV11-1 and TRBJ2-1, with TRBD2 matching over 14 bases. The CDR3 consists of 16 residues. The J segment lost 9 bases and the V segment lost 4 bases, leaving 8 bases of the junction unmatched. The germline gives CDR1 SGHAT, CDR2 FQDESV (reference sequence). DNA of the CDR3: TGTGCCAGCAGCTGGCCGACTAGCGGGGGGGCAGGTGAGCAGTTCTTC. Its translation is CASSWPTSGGAGEQFF.

V is TRBV4-2 and J is TRBJ1-5; tentative D call: TRBD1 (6 bases). The V end lost 5 bases, the J end lost 4 bases, and 12 bases lay between the germline ends. The CDR3 totals 14 residues. Per the germline V gene, CDR1 is LGHNA and CDR2 is YNFKEQ. CDR3 in DNA: TGTGCCAGCAGCATGGACAGAAGAAATCAGCCCCAGCATTTT. It translates to CASSMDRRNQPQHF.

This rearrangement joins TRBV10-3 to TRBJ2-5; 7 bases agree with TRBD1. The junction had 4 bases not matched to a gene; V was cut back by 4 bases and J by 2 bases. The CDR3 loop spans 14 amino acids. Germline V gene lookup returns CDR1 ENHRY and CDR2 SYGVKD. CDR3 DNA: TGTGCCATCAGTGCCGGGACAGCTCAAGAGACCCAGTACTTC. The encoded protein is CAISAGTAQETQYF.